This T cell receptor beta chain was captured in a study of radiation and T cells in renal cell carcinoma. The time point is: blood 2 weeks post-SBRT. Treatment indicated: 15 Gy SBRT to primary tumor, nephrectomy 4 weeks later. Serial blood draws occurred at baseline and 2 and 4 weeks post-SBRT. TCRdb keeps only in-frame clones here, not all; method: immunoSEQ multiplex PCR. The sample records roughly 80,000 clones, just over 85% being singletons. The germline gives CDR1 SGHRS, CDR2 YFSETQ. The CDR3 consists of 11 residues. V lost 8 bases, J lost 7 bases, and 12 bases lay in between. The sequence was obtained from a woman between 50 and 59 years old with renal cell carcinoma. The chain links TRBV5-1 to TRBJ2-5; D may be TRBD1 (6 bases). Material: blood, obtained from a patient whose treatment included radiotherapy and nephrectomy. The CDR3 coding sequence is TGCGCCAGTTGGGACACCGTGACCCAGTACTTC. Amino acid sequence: CASWDTVTQYF.